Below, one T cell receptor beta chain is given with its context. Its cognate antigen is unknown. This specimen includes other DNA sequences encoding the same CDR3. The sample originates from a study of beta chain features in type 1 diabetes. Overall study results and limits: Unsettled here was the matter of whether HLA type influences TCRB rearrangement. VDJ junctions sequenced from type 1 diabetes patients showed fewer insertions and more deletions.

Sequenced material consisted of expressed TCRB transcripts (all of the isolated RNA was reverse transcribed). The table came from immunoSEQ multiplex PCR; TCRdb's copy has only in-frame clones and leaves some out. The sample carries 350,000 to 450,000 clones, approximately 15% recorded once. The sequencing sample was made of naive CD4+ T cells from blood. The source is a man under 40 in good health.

The CDR3 nucleotides are TGCAGTGCTAGGGAACAAGAGACCCAGTACTTC. Translating it yields CSAREQETQYF. The genes are TRBV20-1 and TRBJ2-5; D unclear. Between the trimmed V and J ends, which lost 3 bases and 2 bases, there was a span of 4 bases. CDR1 and CDR2 from the germline V gene are DFQATT and SNEGSKA (reference sequence). The CDR3 extends over 11 amino acids.